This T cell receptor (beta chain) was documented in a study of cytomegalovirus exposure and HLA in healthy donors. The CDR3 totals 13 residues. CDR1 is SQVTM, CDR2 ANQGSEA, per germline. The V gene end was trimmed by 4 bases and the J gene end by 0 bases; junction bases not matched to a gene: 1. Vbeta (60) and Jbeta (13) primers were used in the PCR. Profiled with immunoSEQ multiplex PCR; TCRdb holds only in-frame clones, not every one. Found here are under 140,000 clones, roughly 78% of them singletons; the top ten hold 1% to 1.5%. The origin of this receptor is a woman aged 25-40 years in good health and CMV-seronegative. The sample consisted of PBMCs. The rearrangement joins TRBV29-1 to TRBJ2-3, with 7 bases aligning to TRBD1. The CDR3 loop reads CSVVTGSTDTQYF. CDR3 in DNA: TGCAGCGTTGTGACAGGGAGCACAGATACGCAGTATTTT.